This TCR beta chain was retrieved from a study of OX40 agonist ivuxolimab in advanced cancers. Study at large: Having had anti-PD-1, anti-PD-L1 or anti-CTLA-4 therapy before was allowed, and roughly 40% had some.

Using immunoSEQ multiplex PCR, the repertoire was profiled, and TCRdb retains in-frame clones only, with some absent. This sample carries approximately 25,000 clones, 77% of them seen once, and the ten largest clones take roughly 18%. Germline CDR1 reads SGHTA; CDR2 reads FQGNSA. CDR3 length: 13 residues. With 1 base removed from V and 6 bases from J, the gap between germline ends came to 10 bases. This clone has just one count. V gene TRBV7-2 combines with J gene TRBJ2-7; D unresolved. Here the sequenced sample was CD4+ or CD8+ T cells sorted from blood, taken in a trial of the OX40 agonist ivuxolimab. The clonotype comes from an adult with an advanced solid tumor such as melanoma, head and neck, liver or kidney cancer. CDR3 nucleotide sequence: TGTGCCAGCAGCTTAGGAGTCCTTGCCGAGCAGTACTTC. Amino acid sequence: CASSLGVLAEQYF.